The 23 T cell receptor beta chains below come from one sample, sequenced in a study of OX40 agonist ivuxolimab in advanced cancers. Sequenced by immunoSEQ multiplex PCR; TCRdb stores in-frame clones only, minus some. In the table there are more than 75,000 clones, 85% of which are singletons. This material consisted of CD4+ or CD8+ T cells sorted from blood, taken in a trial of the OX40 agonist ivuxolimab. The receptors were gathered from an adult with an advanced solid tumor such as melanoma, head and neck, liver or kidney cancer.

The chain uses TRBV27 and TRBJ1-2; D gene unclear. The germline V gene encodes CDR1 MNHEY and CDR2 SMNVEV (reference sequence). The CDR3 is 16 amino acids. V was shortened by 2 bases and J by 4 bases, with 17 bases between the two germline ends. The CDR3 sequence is CASSLNEGIFPYGYTF. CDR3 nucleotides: TGTGCCAGCAGTTTAAACGAGGGAATATTCCCCTATGGCTACACCTTC.

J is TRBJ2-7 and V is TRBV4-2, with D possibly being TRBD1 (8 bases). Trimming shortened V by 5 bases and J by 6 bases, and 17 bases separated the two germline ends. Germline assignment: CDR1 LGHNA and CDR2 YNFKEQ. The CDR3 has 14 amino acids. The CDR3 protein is CASSSGGREGEQYF. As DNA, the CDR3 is TGTGCCAGCAGCTCAGGGGGCAGGGAGGGCGAGCAGTACTTC.

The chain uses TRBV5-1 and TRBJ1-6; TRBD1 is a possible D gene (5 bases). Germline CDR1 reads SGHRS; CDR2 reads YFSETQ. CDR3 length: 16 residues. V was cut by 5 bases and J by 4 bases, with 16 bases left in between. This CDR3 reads CASRTTGTAYNSPLHF. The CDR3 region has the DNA TGCGCCAGCAGAACAACCGGGACGGCTTATAATTCACCCCTCCACTTT.

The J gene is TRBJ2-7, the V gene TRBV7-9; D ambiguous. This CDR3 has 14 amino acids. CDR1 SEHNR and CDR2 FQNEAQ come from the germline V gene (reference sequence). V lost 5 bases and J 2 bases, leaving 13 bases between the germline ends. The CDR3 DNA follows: TGTGCCAGCAGCGCTAGGGCGGAGACCTACGAGCAGTACTTC. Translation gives CASSARAETYEQYF.

As DNA, the CDR3 is TGCGCCAGCAGCCCCAGGGCGGGGACCGGGGAGCTGTTTTTT. Residues: CASSPRAGTGELFF. The chain couples TRBV5-1 to TRBJ2-2; perhaps TRBD2 as D (6 bases). CDR3 length: 14 amino acids. CDR1 SGHRS and CDR2 YFSETQ come from the germline V gene. Trimming stripped 4 bases from V and 5 bases from J, with 12 bases between.

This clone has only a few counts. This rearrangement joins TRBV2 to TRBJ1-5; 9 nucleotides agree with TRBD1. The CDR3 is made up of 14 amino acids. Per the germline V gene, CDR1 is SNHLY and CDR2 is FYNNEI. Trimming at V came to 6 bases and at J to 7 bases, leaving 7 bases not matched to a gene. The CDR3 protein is CASSGTGNYQPQHF. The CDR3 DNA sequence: TGTGCCAGCAGCGGGACAGGGAATTACCAGCCCCAGCATTTT. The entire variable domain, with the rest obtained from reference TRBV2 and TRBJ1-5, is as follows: EPEVTQTPSHQVTQMGQEVILRCVPISNHLYFYWYRQILGQKVEFLVSFYNNEISEKSEIFDDQFSVERPDGSNFTLKIRSTKLEDSAMYFCASSGTGNYQPQHFGDGTRLSIL.

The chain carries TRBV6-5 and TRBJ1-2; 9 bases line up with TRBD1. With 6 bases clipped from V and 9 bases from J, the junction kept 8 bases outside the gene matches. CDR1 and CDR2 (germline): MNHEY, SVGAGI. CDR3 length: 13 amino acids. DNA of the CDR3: TGTGCCAGCAGACAGGGGACAGGGAGCAGCTACACCTTC. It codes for CASRQGTGSSYTF.

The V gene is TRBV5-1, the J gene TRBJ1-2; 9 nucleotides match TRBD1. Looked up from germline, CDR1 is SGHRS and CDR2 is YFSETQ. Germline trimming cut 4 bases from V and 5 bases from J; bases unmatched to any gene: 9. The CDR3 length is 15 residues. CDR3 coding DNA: TGCGCCAGCAGCCCCGGGACAGGGATAGGGTATGGCTACACCTTC. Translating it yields CASSPGTGIGYGYTF.

CDR3 sequence (DNA): TGCGCCAGCAGCTTGGCAAACACAGGCTCTGGGGCCAACGTCCTGACTTTC. It encodes CASSLANTGSGANVLTF. The chain links TRBV5-1 to TRBJ2-6; a possible D gene is TRBD1 (5 bases). CDR1 and CDR2 from the germline V gene are SGHRS and YFSETQ. The CDR3 contains 17 residues. Trimming pared 0 bases from V and 0 bases from J, leaving 10 bases between. The full variable domain, completed using reference TRBV5-1 and TRBJ2-6, is KAGVTQTPRYLIKTRGQQVTLSCSPISGHRSVSWYQQTPGQGLQFLFEYFSETQRNKGNFPGRFSGRQFSNSRSEMNVSTLELGDSALYLCASSLANTGSGANVLTFGAGSRLTVL.

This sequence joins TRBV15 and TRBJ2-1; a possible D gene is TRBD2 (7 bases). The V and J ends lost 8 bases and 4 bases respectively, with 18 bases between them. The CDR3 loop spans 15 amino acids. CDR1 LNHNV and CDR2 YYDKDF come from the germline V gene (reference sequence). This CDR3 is CATGNTGGLYNEQFF. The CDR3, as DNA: TGTGCCACCGGAAACACCGGGGGGCTATACAATGAGCAGTTCTTC. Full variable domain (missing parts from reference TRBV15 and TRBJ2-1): DAMVIQNPRYQVTQFGKPVTLSCSQTLNHNVMYWYQQKSSQAPKLLFHYYDKDFNNEADTPDNFQSRRPNTSFCFLDIRSPGLGDTAMYLCATGNTGGLYNEQFFGPGTRLTVL.

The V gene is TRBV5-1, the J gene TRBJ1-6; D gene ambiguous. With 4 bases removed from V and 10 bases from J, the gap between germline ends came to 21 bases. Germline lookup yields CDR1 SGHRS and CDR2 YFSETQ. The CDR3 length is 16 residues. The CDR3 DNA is TGCGCCAGCAGCAAGGGAGGGTTACAAGGGCACTCACCCCTCCACTTT. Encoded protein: CASSKGGLQGHSPLHF. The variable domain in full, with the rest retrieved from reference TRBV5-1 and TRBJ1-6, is KAGVTQTPRYLIKTRGQQVTLSCSPISGHRSVSWYQQTPGQGLQFLFEYFSETQRNKGNFPGRFSGRQFSNSRSEMNVSTLELGDSALYLCASSKGGLQGHSPLHFGNGTRLTVT.

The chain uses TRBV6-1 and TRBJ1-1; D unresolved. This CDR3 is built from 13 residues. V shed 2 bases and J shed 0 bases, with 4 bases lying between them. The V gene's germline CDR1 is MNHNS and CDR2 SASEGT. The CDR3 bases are TGTGCCAGCAGTGAAATCGTGAACACTGAAGCTTTCTTT. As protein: CASSEIVNTEAFF.

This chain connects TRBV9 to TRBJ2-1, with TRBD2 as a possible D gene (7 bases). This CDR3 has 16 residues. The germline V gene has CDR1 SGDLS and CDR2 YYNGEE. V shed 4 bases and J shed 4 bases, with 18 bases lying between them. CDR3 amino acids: CASSSGGGSGYNEQFF. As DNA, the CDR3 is TGTGCCAGCAGCTCGGGGGGCGGGAGTGGTTACAATGAGCAGTTCTTC.

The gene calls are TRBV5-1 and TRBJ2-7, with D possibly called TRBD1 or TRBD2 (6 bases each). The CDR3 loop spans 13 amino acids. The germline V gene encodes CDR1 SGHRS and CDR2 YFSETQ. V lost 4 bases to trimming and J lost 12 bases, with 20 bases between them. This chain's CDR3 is CASSGGGLGLAYF. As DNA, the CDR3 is TGCGCCAGCAGCGGAGGGGGACTGGGTTTGGCGTACTTC.

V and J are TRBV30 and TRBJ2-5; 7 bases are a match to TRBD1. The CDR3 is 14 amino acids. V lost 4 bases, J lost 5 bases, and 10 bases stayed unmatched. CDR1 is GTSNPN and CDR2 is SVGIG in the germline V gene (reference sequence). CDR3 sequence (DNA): TGTGCCTGGAACTACGGACAGGTTCGGGAGACCCAGTACTTC. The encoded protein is CAWNYGQVRETQYF.

CDR3 coding DNA: TGTGCCAGCAGTGGGCTCGGGGCGCACGACGAGCAGTACGTC. Translated, it gives CASSGLGAHDEQYV. The rearrangement links TRBV6-1 to TRBJ2-7; tentatively, D is TRBD1 or TRBD2 (5 bases each). With 4 bases removed from V and 5 bases from J, the gap between germline ends came to 15 bases. The CDR3 is made up of 14 amino acids. Germline V lookup: CDR1 MNHNS, CDR2 SASEGT.

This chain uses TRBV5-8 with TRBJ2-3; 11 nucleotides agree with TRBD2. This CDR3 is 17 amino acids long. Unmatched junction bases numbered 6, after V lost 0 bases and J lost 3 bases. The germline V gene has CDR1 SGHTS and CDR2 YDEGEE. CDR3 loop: CASSLAPLAGGTDTQYF. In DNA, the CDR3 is TGTGCCAGCAGCTTGGCCCCGCTAGCGGGAGGAACAGATACGCAGTATTTT.

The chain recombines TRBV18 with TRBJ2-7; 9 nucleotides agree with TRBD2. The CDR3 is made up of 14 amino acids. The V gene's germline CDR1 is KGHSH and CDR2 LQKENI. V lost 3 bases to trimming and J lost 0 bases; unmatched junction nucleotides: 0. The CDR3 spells CASSPGLASYEQYV. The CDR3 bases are TGTGCCAGCTCACCGGGACTAGCCTCCTACGAGCAGTACGTC.

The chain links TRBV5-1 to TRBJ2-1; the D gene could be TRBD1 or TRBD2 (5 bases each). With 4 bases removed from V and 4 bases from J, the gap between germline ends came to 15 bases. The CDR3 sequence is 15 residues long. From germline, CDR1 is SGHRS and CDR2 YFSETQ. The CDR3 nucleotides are TGCGCCAGCAGCCCCGAGGGACCTGTGTACAATGAGCAGTTCTTC. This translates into CASSPEGPVYNEQFF.

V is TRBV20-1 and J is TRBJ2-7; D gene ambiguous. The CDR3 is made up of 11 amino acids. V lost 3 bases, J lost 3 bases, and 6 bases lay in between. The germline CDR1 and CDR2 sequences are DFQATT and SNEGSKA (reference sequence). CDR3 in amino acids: CSASSHYEQYV. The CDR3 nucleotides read TGCAGTGCTAGTTCGCACTACGAGCAGTACGTC.

The CDR3 nucleotides are TGCAGTGCTTTACGGAACGAGCAGTTCTTC. This gives the protein CSALRNEQFF. The chain carries TRBV20-1 and TRBJ2-1, with no clear D. CDR3 length equals 10 residues. From germline, CDR1 is DFQATT and CDR2 SNEGSKA (reference sequence). V was pared by 5 bases and J by 10 bases, with 9 bases between.

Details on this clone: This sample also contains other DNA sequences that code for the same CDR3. The CDR3 DNA is TGTGCCAGCAGCTTGAGCCGAGGGAATGAGCAGTTCTTC. Translation: CASSLSRGNEQFF. This chain links TRBV7-2 with TRBJ2-1, with D tentatively TRBD2 (5 bases). The CDR3 contains 13 residues. V gave up 3 bases and J gave up 7 bases, with 10 bases separating them. Germline V gene sequence: CDR1 SGHTA, CDR2 FQGNSA.

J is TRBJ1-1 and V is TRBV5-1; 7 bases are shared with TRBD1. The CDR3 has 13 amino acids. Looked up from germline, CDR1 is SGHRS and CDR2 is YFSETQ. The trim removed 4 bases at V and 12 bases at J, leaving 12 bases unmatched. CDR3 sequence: CASSVGTDEESFF. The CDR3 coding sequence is TGCGCCAGCAGCGTCGGGACAGACGAAGAATCTTTCTTT.